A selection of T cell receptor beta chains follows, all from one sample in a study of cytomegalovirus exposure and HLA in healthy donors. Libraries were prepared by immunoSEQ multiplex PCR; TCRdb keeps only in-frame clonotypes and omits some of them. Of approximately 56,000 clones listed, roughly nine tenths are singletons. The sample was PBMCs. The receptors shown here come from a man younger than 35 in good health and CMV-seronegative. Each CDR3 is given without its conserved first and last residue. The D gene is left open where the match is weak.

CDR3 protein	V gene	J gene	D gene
ASRGRTDGEQF	TRBV5-1	TRBJ2-1	-
ASRRQGRSYEQY	TRBV5-6	TRBJ2-7	TRBD1
ASSLGARGYYEQY	TRBV28	TRBJ2-7	-
ASSFGYNEQF	TRBV5-4	TRBJ2-1	-
ASSVEVTGGFNGELF	TRBV9	TRBJ2-2	TRBD1
ASSSGREHTLAKNIQY	TRBV13	TRBJ2-4	-
ASSPPLADSYNEQF	TRBV28	TRBJ2-1	TRBD2
ASSFDAVGELF	TRBV11-3	TRBJ2-2	-
ASSWGEYEQY	TRBV28	TRBJ2-7	-
ASRSYSTFSYNEQF	TRBV2	TRBJ2-1	-
ASSYSKPGGENEQF	TRBV6-6	TRBJ2-1	TRBD2
ASSQVSSGSYEQY	TRBV4-2	TRBJ2-7	TRBD2
ASSLEQGRTYEQY	TRBV28	TRBJ2-7	-
ASSRKAGNSNYGYT	TRBV11-2	TRBJ1-2	-
ASSLTGGGPNEQF	TRBV7-6	TRBJ2-1	-
ASSPGLAVSYEQY	TRBV4-2	TRBJ2-7	TRBD2
ASTRWGQLNTEAF	TRBV2	TRBJ1-1	TRBD1
ASSIDNQGGRAEAF	TRBV19	TRBJ1-1	-
ASSFLSGGETQY	TRBV7-9	TRBJ2-5	TRBD2
ASSLGSRQQETQY	TRBV5-4	TRBJ2-5	-
ASSRTSGPNTDTQY	TRBV28	TRBJ2-3	TRBD2
ASSLDPSGSVGELF	TRBV5-6	TRBJ2-2	TRBD2
ATSKPGQGIDTQY	TRBV15	TRBJ2-3	TRBD1
ASSFSQNTEAF	TRBV7-2	TRBJ1-1	-
ASYAGVDYEQY	TRBV28	TRBJ2-7	-
ASSIGQGFLDTQY	TRBV19	TRBJ2-3	TRBD1
ASSKDRGPYEQY	TRBV5-1	TRBJ2-7	TRBD1
ASSLTGVRADTQY	TRBV27	TRBJ2-3	-
ASTLGRMNTEAF	TRBV6-5	TRBJ1-1	-
ASSRLAGAINEQF	TRBV2	TRBJ2-1	TRBD2
ASSSRTGTIQY	TRBV9	TRBJ2-4	TRBD1
ASSRQGSSYNEQF	TRBV5-4	TRBJ2-1	TRBD1